This TCR beta chain was captured by sequencing in a study of T-cell reconstitution after alpha-beta-depleted transplantation in children. Study-wide results and caveats: Surviving recipient cells, namely T cells and thymic progenitors, were the source of high day-60 TCRbeta diversity in some patients.

With V trimmed by 2 bases and J by 4 bases, 13 bases remained unmatched. CDR3 length equals 17 residues. CDR1 and CDR2 from the germline V gene are DFQATT and SNEGSKA (reference sequence). This clonotype was seen at least ten times. The antigen is undetermined. Preparation of the TCRbeta library involved a method that used unique molecular identifiers. One entry per CDR3 protein, called by TCRdb with MiXCR from the PCR reads. The sample lists over 100,000 distinct CDR3 sequences, approximately 8% occurring once. The chain is built from TRBV20-1 and TRBJ1-5; 8 bases fit TRBD1. This specimen was PBMCs, taken before TCRalphabeta/CD19-depleted stem cell transplant. This TCR was recovered from a boy between 2 and 10 years old with acute lymphoblastic leukemia, due to receive a stem cell transplant. CDR3 nucleotides: TGCAGTGCTAGAACCTCCCTCGGGACAGGTGGGAATCAGCCCCAGCATTTT. As protein: CSARTSLGTGGNQPQHF.